The 5 T cell receptor beta chains in this list originate from one sample, sequenced in a study of blood T cells in healthy people across ages. A second PCR of 7 to 11 cycles used a sample-barcoded 5' primer and a J-beta primer mix. TCRdb reprocessed the 5' RACE reads via MiXCR and lists one record per CDR3 protein. The sample holds some 900,000 distinct CDR3 sequences, under 35% seen once. The sequenced sample consisted of blood. These receptors originate from a woman of 80 years or more in good health.

This clonotype was found a few times. V gene TRBV7-2 combines with J gene TRBJ2-5; no clear D. The closer fit of TRBJ2-1 to the DNA end suggests the J call may be wrong. The germline V gene encodes CDR1 SGHTA and CDR2 FQGNSA. The CDR3 length is 13 residues. The CDR3 DNA reads TGTGCCAGCAGCTTAGCAAAACAAGAGACCCAGTTCTTC. This gives the protein CASSLAKQETQFF.

This clonotype was counted many times. The chain recombines TRBV6-2 or TRBV6-3 with TRBJ1-5; the D is unclear. Germline V lookup: CDR1 MNHEY, CDR2 SVGEGT. Trimming took 2 bases from V and 3 from J, leaving 8 bases between them. The CDR3 spans 14 residues. The CDR3 nucleotides are TGTGCCAGCAGTTACGAGGGTAACAATCAGCCCCAGCATTTT. Its translation is CASSYEGNNQPQHF.

This clonotype was picked up many times. V gene TRBV20-1 combines with J gene TRBJ2-3, with 9 bases that match TRBD1. The CDR3 loop spans 14 amino acids. In germline, CDR1 is DFQATT, CDR2 SNEGSKA (reference sequence). V dropped 5 bases and J dropped 6; count of bases not matched to a gene: 9. The CDR3 loop reads CSADGQGTADTQYF. The DNA for the CDR3 is TGCAGTGCTGATGGACAGGGGACCGCGGATACGCAGTATTTT.

This clonotype showed up just a few times. This chain links TRBV20-1 with TRBJ1-6; the match to TRBD1 covers 9 bases. The CDR3 loop spans 17 amino acids. The trim removed 5 bases at V and 9 bases at J, leaving 17 bases unmatched. CDR1 and CDR2 from the germline V gene are DFQATT and SNEGSKA (reference sequence). The CDR3 is CSAEDRGPKGYGSPLHF. CDR3 DNA sequence: TGCAGTGCTGAGGACAGGGGCCCCAAGGGATATGGTTCACCCCTCCACTTT.

This clonotype was detected a few times. A much larger clone differs by one base, so this may be a read error. The chain uses TRBV7-2 and TRBJ2-4, with 8 bases fitting TRBD2. The end of the DNA fits TRBJ2-5 better, so the J call may be wrong. Per germline, CDR1 SGHTA and CDR2 FQGNSA. This CDR3 is 15 amino acids long. The CDR3 loop reads CASSSHPGGRGTQYF. DNA of the CDR3: TGTGCCAGCAGCTCCCACCCGGGGGGGCGAGGGACCCAGTACTTC.